This T cell receptor beta chain originates from a study of cytomegalovirus exposure and HLA in healthy donors. On the study more broadly: An early data release held some 85 million unique TCRs from HLA-typed donors. Study-level findings and limits: It was around 160 TCR beta chains that were listed as cytomegalovirus-associated.

Notes on this clone: Antigen unknown.

This CDR3 comprises 12 residues. V was pared by 0 bases and J by 6 bases, with 4 bases between. Germline V gives CDR1 SGDLS, CDR2 YYNGEE. PCR primers comprised 60 Vbeta and 13 Jbeta primers. The protocol was immunoSEQ multiplex PCR, while the TCRdb copy is restricted to in-frame clones and leaves out a portion. Of under 200,000 clones listed, roughly 84% are singletons. The TCR was taken from a man aged 45-60 years in good health and CMV-seropositive. This rearrangement joins TRBV9 to TRBJ2-1; D not certain. The sequenced sample was PBMCs. CDR3 in DNA: TGTGCCAGCAGCGTAGGGGCCAATGAGCAGTTCTTC. This translates into CASSVGANEQFF.